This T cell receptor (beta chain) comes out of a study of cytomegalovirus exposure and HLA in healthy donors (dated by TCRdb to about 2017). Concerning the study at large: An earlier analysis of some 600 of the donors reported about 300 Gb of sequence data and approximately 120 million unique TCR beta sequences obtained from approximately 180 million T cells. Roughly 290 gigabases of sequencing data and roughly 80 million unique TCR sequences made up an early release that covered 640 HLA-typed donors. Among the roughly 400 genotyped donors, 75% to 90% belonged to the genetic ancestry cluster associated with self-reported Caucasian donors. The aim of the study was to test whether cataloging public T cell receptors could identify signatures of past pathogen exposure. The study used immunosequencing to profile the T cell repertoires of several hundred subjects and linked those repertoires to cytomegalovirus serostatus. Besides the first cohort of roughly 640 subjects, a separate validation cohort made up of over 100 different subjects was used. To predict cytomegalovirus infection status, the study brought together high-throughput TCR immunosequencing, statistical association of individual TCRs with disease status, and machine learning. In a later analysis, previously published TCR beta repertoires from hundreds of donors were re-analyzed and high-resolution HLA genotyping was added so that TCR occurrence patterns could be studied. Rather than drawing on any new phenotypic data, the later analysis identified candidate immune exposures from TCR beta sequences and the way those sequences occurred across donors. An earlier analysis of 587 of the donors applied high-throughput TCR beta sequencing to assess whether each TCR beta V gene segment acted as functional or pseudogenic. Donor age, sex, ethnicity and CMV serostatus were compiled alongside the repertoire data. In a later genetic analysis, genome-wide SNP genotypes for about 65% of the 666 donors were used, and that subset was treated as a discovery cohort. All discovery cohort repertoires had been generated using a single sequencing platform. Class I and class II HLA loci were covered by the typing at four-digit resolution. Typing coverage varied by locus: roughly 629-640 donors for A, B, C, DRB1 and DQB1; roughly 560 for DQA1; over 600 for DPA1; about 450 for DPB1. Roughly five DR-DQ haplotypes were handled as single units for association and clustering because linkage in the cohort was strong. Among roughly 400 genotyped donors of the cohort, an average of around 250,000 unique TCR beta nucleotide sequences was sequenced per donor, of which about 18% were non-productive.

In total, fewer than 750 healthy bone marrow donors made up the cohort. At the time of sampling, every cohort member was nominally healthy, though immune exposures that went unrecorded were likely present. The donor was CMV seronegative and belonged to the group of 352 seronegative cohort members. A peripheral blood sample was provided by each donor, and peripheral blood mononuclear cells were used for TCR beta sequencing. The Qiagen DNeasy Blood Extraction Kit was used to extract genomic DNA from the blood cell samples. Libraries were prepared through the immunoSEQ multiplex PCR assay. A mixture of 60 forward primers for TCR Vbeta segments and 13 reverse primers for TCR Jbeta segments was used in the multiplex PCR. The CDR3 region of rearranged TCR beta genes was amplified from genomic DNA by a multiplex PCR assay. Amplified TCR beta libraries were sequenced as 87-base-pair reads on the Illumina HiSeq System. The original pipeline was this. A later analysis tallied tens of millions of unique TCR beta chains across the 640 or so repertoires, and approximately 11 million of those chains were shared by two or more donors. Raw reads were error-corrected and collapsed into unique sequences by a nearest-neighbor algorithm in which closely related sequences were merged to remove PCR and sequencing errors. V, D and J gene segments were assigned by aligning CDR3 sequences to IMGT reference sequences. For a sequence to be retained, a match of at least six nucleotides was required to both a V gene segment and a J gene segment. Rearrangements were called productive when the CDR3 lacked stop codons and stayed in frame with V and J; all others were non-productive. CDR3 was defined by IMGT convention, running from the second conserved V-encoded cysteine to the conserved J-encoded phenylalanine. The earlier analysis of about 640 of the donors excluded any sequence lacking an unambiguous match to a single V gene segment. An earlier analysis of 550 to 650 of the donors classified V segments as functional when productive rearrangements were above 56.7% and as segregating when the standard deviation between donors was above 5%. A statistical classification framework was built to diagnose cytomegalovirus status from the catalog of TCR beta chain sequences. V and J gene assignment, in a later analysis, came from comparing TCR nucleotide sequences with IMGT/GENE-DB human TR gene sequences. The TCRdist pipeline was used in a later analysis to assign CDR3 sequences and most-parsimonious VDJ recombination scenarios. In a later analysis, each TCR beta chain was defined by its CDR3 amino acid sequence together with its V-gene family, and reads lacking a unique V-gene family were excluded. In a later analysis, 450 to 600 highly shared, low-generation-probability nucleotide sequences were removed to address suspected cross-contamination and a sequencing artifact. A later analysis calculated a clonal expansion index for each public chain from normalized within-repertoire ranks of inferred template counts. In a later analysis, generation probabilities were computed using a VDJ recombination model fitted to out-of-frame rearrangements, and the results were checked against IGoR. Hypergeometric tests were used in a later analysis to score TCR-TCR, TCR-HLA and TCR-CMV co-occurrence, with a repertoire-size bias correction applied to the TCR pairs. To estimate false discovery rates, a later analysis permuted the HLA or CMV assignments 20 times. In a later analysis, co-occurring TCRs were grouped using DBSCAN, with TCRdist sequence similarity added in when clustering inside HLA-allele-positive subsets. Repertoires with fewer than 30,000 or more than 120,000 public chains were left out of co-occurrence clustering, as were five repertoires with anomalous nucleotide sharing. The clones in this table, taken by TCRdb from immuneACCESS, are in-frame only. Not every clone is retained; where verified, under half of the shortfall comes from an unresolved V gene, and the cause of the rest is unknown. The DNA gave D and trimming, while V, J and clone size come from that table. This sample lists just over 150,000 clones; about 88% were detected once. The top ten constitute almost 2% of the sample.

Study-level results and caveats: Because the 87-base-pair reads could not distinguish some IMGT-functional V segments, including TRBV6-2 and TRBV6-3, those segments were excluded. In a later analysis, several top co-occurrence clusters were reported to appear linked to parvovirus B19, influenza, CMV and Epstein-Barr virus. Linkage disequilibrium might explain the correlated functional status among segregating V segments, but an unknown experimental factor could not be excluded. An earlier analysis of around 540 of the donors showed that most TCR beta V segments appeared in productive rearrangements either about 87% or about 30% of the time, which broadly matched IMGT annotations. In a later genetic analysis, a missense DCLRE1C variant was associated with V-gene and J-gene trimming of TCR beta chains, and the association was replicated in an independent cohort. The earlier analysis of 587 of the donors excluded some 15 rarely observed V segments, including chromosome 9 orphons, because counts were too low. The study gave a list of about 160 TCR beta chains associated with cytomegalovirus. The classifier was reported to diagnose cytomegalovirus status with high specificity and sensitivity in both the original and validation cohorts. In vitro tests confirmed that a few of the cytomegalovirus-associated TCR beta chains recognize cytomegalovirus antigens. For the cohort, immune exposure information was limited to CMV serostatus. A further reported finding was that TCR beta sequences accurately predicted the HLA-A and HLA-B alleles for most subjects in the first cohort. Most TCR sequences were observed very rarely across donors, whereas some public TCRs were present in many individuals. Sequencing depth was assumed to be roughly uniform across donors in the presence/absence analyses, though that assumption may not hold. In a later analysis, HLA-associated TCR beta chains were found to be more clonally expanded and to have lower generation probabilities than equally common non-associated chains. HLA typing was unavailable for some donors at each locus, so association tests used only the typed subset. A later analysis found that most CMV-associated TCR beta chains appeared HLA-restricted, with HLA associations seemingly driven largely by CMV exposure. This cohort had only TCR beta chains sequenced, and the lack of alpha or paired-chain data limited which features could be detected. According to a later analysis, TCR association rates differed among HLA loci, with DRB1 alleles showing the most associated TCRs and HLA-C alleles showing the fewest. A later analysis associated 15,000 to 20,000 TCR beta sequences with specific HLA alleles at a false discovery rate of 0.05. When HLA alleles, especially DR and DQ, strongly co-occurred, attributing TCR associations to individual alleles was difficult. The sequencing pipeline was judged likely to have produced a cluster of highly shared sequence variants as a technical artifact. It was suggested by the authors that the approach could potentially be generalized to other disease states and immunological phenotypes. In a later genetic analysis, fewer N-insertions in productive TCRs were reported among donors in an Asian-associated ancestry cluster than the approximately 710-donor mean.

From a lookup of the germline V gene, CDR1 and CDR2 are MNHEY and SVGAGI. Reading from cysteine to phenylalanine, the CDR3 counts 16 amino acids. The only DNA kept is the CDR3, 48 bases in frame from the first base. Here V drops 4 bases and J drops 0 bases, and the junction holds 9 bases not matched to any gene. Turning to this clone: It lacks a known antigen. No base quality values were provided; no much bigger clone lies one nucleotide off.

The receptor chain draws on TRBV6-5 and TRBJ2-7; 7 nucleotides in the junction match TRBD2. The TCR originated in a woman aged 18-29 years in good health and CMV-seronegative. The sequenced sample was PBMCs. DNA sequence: TGTGCCAGCAGTTTCCTAGCGGAGCCGAGCTCCTACGAGCAGTACTTC. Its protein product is CASSFLAEPSSYEQYF.